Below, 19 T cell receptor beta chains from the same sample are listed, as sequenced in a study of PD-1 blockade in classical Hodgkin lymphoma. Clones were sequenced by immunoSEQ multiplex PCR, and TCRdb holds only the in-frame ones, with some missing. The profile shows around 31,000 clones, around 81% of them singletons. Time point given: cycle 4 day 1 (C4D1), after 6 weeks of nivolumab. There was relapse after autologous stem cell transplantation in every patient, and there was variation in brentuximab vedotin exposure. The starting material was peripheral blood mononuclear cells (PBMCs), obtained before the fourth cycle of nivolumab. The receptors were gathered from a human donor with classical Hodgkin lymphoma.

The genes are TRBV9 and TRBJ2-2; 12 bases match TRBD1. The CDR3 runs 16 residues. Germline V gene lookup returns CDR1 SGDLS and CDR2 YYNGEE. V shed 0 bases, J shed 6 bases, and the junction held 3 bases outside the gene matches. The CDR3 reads CASSVVGTGGSGELFF. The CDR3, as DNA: TGTGCCAGCAGCGTAGTGGGGACAGGGGGCTCCGGGGAGCTGTTTTTT. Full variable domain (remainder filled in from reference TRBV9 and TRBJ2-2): DSGVTQTPKHLITATGQRVTLRCSPRSGDLSVYWYQQSLDQGLQFLIQYYNGEERAKGNILERFSAQQFPDLHSELNLSSLELGDSALYFCASSVVGTGGSGELFFGEGSRLTVL.

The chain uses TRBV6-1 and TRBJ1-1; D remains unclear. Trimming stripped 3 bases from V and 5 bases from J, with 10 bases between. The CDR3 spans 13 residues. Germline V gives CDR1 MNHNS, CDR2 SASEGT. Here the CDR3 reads CASSDMGLTEAFF. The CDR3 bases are TGTGCCAGCAGTGATATGGGGTTGACTGAAGCTTTCTTT.

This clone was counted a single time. CDR3: CASSSLMNTEAFF. The CDR3 coding sequence is TGTGCCAGCAGCTCCCTTATGAACACTGAAGCTTTCTTT. The chain carries TRBV7-2 and TRBJ1-1; D is unresolved. In germline, CDR1 is SGHTA, CDR2 FQGNSA. This CDR3 contains 13 residues. V was clipped by 4 bases and J by 0 bases, with 6 bases between them.

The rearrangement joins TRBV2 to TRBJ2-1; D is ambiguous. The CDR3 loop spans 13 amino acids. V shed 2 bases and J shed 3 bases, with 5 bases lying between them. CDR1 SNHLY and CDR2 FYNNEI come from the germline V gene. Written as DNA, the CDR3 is TGTGCCAGCAGTGAAAGAGGCTACAATGAGCAGTTCTTC. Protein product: CASSERGYNEQFF.

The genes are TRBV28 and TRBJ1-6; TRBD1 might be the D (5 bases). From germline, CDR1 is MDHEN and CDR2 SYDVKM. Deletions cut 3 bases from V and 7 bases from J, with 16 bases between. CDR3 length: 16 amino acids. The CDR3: CASSFRREKWNSPLHF. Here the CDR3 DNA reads TGTGCCAGCAGTTTCCGCAGGGAGAAATGGAATTCACCCCTCCACTTT.

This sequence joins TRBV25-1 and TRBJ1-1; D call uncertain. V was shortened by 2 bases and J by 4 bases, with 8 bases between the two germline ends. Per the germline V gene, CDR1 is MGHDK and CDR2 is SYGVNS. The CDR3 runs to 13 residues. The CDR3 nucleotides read TGTGCCAGCAGTGAACGTAGGCTCACTGAAGCTTTCTTT. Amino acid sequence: CASSERRLTEAFF.

The CDR3 here is CASSYGGPAYEQYF. The CDR3 DNA reads as TGTGCCAGCAGTTATGGGGGGCCAGCGTACGAGCAGTACTTC. This chain joins TRBV6-5 and TRBJ2-7; D possibly matches TRBD1 or TRBD2 (6 bases each). The CDR3 is 14 residues long. Germline V gene sequence: CDR1 MNHEY, CDR2 SVGAGI. V shed 3 bases and J shed 4 bases, with 13 bases lying between them.

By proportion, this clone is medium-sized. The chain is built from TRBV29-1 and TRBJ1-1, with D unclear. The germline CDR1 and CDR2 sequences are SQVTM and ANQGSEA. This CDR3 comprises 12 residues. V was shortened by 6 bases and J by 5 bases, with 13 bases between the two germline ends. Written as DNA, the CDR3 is TGCAGCGTCAAGGGAGGTTGGACTGAAGCTTTCTTT. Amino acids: CSVKGGWTEAFF.

CDR3 bases: TGTGCCACCAGCAGGGAACAGGGGTTAGTTGGCTACAATGAGCAGTTCTTC. Protein: CATSREQGLVGYNEQFF. The chain carries TRBV15 and TRBJ2-1; 7 bases align to TRBD1. The CDR3 is made up of 17 amino acids. V dropped 3 bases and J dropped 3; count of bases not matched to a gene: 11. CDR1 and CDR2 (germline): LNHNV, YYDKDF (reference sequence).

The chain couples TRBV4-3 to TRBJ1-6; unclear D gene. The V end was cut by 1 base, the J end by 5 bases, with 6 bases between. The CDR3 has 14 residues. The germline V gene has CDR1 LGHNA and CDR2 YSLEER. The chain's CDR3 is CASSQGSDNSPLHF. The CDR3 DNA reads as TGCGCCAGCAGCCAAGGGTCCGATAATTCACCCCTCCACTTT.

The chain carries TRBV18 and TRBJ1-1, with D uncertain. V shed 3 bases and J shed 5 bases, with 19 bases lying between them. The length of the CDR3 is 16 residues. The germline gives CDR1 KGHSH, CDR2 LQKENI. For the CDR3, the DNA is TGTGCCAGCTCACCTATCAAATTGGGAACGGGTACTGAAGCTTTCTTT. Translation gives CASSPIKLGTGTEAFF.

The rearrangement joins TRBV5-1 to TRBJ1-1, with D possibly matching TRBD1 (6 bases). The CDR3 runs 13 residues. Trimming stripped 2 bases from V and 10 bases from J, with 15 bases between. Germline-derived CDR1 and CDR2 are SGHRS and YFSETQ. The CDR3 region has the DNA TGCGCCAGCAGCTTACAGGGAGAGGTCGGAGCTTTCTTT. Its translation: CASSLQGEVGAFF.

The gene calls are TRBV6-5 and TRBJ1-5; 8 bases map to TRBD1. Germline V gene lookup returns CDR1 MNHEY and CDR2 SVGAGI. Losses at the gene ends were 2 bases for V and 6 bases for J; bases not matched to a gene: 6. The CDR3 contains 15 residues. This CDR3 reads CASSYGQGNSQPQHF. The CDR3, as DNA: TGTGCCAGCAGTTACGGACAGGGCAATTCTCAGCCCCAGCATTTT.

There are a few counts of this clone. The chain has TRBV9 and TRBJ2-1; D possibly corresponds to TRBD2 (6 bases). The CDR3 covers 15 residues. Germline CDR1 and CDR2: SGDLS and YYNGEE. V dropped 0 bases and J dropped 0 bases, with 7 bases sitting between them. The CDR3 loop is CASSVGRGSYNEQFF. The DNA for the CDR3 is TGTGCCAGCAGCGTAGGGCGGGGCTCCTACAATGAGCAGTTCTTC.

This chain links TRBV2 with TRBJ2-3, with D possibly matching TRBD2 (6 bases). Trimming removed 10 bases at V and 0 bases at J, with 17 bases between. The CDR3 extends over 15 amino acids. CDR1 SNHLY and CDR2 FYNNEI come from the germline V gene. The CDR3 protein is CATSEGLGSTDTQYF. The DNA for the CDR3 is TGTGCCACCTCTGAGGGACTTGGTAGCACAGATACGCAGTATTTT.

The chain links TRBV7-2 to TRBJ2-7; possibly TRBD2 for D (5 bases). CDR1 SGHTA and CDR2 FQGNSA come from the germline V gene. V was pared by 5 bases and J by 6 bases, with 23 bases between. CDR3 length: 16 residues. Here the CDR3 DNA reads TGTGCCAGCAGCCCAACCGGCGCCGGAGGAATCTCCGAGCAGTACTTC. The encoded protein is CASSPTGAGGISEQYF.

The CDR3 sequence is CASSAGTGIVTGELFF. CDR3 in DNA: TGTGCCAGCAGCGCGGGTACAGGGATCGTCACCGGGGAGCTGTTTTTT. The chain links TRBV9 to TRBJ2-2; weak D call: TRBD1 (6 bases). Germline V gene sequence: CDR1 SGDLS, CDR2 YYNGEE. Trimming removed 3 bases from V and 4 bases from J, with 16 bases in between. The CDR3 is 16 amino acids. Drawing the rest from reference TRBV9 and TRBJ2-2, the complete variable domain is DSGVTQTPKHLITATGQRVTLRCSPRSGDLSVYWYQQSLDQGLQFLIQYYNGEERAKGNILERFSAQQFPDLHSELNLSSLELGDSALYFCASSAGTGIVTGELFFGEGSRLTVL.

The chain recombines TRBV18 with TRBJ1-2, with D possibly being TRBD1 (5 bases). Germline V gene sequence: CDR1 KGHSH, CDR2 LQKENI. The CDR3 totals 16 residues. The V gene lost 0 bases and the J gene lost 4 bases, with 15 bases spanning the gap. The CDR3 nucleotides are TGTGCCAGCTCACCACCCAGGGCGAAGTCCGTCTATGGCTACACCTTC. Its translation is CASSPPRAKSVYGYTF. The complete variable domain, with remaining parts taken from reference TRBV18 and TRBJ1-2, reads NAGVMQNPRHLVRRRGQEARLRCSPMKGHSHVYWYRQLPEEGLKFMVYLQKENIIDESGMPKERFSAEFPKEGPSILRIQQVVRGDSAAYFCASSPPRAKSVYGYTFGSGTRLTVV.

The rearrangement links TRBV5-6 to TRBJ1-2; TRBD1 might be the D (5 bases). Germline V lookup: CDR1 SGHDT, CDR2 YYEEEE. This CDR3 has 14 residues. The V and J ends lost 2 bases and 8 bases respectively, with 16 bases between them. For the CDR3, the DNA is TGTGCCAGCAGCTTACCGTGGGGCCTCCAGGGCTACACCTTC. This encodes CASSLPWGLQGYTF.